What follows are 23 T cell receptor beta chains derived from one specimen sequenced in a study of blood T cell repertoires in COVID-19. Profiling relied on immunoSEQ multiplex PCR, and the TCRdb table lists in-frame clones only, not all of them. The sample carries 200,000 to 250,000 clones, approximately 78% recorded once. The sample taken for sequencing was peripheral blood. Receptor source: a woman aged 80 or older with COVID-19, enrolled during active disease.

The rearrangement links TRBV5-1 to TRBJ2-2; 7 nucleotides align to TRBD1. The germline gives CDR1 SGHRS, CDR2 YFSETQ. Trimming took 4 bases from V and 5 from J; bases not matched to a gene: 5. The CDR3 is 14 residues long. This chain's CDR3 is CASSPLQGTGELFF. CDR3 sequence (DNA): TGCGCCAGCAGCCCTCTACAGGGGACCGGGGAGCTGTTTTTT.

The chain recombines TRBV5-8 with TRBJ1-5, with TRBD1 matching 11 bases. Germline CDR1 is SGHTS and CDR2 is YDEGEE. The CDR3 runs 17 residues. J gave up 4 bases and V 4 bases, and 10 bases lay outside the gene matches. In DNA, the CDR3 is TGTGCCAGCAGCAAAGGGACAGGGGGAGGGGGGAATCAGCCCCAGCATTTT. Protein sequence: CASSKGTGGGGNQPQHF.

The chain employs TRBV29-1 and TRBJ1-4; D is perhaps TRBD1 (6 bases). The V and J ends lost 2 bases and 8 bases respectively, with 24 bases between them. This CDR3 comprises 17 residues. Germline V lookup: CDR1 SQVTM, CDR2 ANQGSEA. The CDR3 region has the DNA TGCAGCGTTGAAAGTACTCGTACCGGCAGGGGAGGGGAAAAACTGTTTTTT. This sequence encodes CSVESTRTGRGGEKLFF.

The V and J genes are TRBV27 and TRBJ1-5; no clear D. V lost 0 bases, J lost 3 bases, and 9 bases lay in between. Germline CDR1 is MNHEY and CDR2 is SMNVEV (reference sequence). This CDR3 comprises 15 residues. For the CDR3, the DNA is TGTGCCAGCAGTTTATCGATCGGGTACAATCAGCCCCAGCATTTT. Its protein is CASSLSIGYNQPQHF.

The chain recombines TRBV6-5 with TRBJ2-3; the match to TRBD2 covers 14 bases. Per the germline V gene, CDR1 is MNHEY and CDR2 is SVGAGI. Trimming cost V 7 bases and J 8 bases; bases outside gene matches: 8. The CDR3 runs 15 residues. In nucleotides, the CDR3 is TGTGCCAGCAAGGGACTAGCGGGGGCCCAGGGTACGCAGTATTTT. Amino acids: CASKGLAGAQGTQYF.

CDR3 nucleotides: TGTGCCACCAGCAGAGCCCGGCCGGGACAGCCAGACACTGAAGCTTTCTTT. Translated: CATSRARPGQPDTEAFF. This chain links TRBV15 with TRBJ1-1; 7 nucleotides align to TRBD1. The junction had 11 bases not matched to a gene; V was cut back by 1 base and J by 3 bases. This CDR3 has 17 residues. Looked up from germline, CDR1 is LNHNV and CDR2 is YYDKDF (reference sequence).

The chain joins TRBV18 to TRBJ2-1; TRBD2 matches at 12 bases. V lost 6 bases to trimming and J lost 6 bases; unmatched junction nucleotides: 21. The length of the CDR3 is 20 residues. The germline CDR1 and CDR2 sequences are KGHSH and LQKENI. The CDR3 spells CASSQERTSGTYSRANEQFF. Written as DNA, the CDR3 is TGTGCCAGCTCCCAGGAGCGGACTAGCGGGACTTATAGCAGGGCCAATGAGCAGTTCTTC.

The chain is built from TRBV29-1 and TRBJ1-4, with a tentative D call TRBD1 (6 bases). Germline V gene data show CDR1 as SQVTM and CDR2 as ANQGSEA. Trimming took off 5 bases at V and 7 bases at J, with 14 bases between the two ends. The CDR3 extends over 13 amino acids. Here the CDR3 reads CSVSQGPGEKLFF. CDR3 nucleotide sequence: TGCAGCGTTTCCCAGGGGCCCGGTGAAAAACTGTTTTTT.

The chain links TRBV6-6 to TRBJ1-1; 8 positions match TRBD1. V lost 8 bases, J lost 8 bases, and 7 bases stayed unmatched. Germline V gives CDR1 MNHNY, CDR2 SVGAGI (reference sequence). This CDR3 is built from 12 residues. CDR3: CASHTRTGEAFF. The DNA for the CDR3 is TGTGCCAGCCACACACGGACAGGGGAAGCTTTCTTT.

This clone was detected only once. The chain employs TRBV6-6 and TRBJ2-5; 10 bases line up with TRBD1. The ends lost 6 bases at V and 4 bases at J; junction bases unmatched: 8. The CDR3 sequence is 15 residues long. CDR1 is MNHNY and CDR2 is SVGAGI in the germline V gene (reference sequence). For the CDR3, the DNA is TGTGCCAGCAGACCGGGACAGGGGATGGTAGAGACCCAGTACTTC. As protein: CASRPGQGMVETQYF.

The chain couples TRBV19 to TRBJ1-5, with 9 positions matching TRBD1. The CDR3 is 15 amino acids. Germline CDR1 and CDR2: LNHDA and SQIVND (reference sequence). V dropped 6 bases and J dropped 0; count of bases not matched to a gene: 3. CDR3: CASRRTGVSNQPQHF. In DNA, the CDR3 is TGTGCCAGTAGACGGACAGGGGTTAGCAATCAGCCCCAGCATTTT.

The V call is TRBV7-9, the J call TRBJ1-2, with TRBD1 matching 8 bases. The ends lost 4 bases at V and 5 bases at J; junction bases unmatched: 9. CDR1 is SEHNR and CDR2 is FQNEAQ in the germline V gene (reference sequence). This CDR3 contains 15 residues. The CDR3 nucleotides are TGTGCCAGCAGCTCAAACAGGGGGAGTCAGTATGGCTACACCTTC. It encodes CASSSNRGSQYGYTF.

The chain employs TRBV7-2 and TRBJ1-1; no clear D. The CDR3 length is 14 residues. The V end lost 2 bases, the J end lost 4 bases, and 11 bases lay between the germline ends. Per the germline V gene, CDR1 is SGHTA and CDR2 is FQGNSA. The CDR3 reads CASSLSPKSTEAFF. For the CDR3, the DNA is TGTGCCAGCAGCTTATCACCTAAGTCCACTGAAGCTTTCTTT.

This chain links TRBV18 with TRBJ2-3; 14 bases are shared with TRBD2. The ends lost 3 bases at V and 6 bases at J; junction bases unmatched: 8. Germline lookup yields CDR1 KGHSH and CDR2 LQKENI. The CDR3 loop spans 17 amino acids. As DNA, the CDR3 is TGTGCCAGCTCACCTTTTGACGGGACTAGCGGGGGTGATACGCAGTATTTT. Translating it yields CASSPFDGTSGGDTQYF.

The chain uses TRBV30 and TRBJ2-2; the D gene is possibly TRBD1 (5 bases). V was clipped by 8 bases and J by 7 bases, with 23 bases between them. The CDR3 length is 15 residues. Germline assignment: CDR1 GTSNPN and CDR2 SVGIG (reference sequence). For the CDR3, the DNA is TGTGCCGGTCGGCAGGGTTCTTTCCGTCTCGGGGAGCTGTTTTTT. Protein product: CAGRQGSFRLGELFF.

The chain is built from TRBV5-1 and TRBJ2-1, with 14 bases identical to TRBD2. Germline CDR1 reads SGHRS; CDR2 reads YFSETQ. CDR3 length: 17 amino acids. With V trimmed by 2 bases and J by 4 bases, 5 bases remained unmatched. In DNA form, the CDR3 reads TGCGCCAGCAGCTTCGGGACTAGCGGGGGTTCTTACAATGAGCAGTTCTTC. Residues: CASSFGTSGGSYNEQFF.

J is TRBJ2-5 and V is TRBV5-6; 11 bases are shared with TRBD2. V shed 4 bases, J shed 5 bases, and the junction held 7 bases outside the gene matches. The CDR3 has 15 amino acids. Germline V gives CDR1 SGHDT, CDR2 YYEEEE. CDR3 region: CASSRGGLAVETQYF. CDR3 nucleotides: TGTGCCAGCAGCCGCGGGGGACTAGCGGTGGAGACCCAGTACTTC.

As regards this clone: Other DNA sequences of this sample code for an identical CDR3. The chain carries TRBV11-2 and TRBJ2-5; D possibly corresponds to TRBD2 (6 bases). The CDR3 sequence is 13 residues long. The V gene's germline CDR1 is SGHAT and CDR2 FQNNGV. V was pared by 5 bases and J by 5 bases, with 12 bases between. This chain's CDR3 is CASSPGLAETQYF. The CDR3 region has the DNA TGTGCCAGCAGCCCGGGACTGGCCGAGACCCAGTACTTC.

The gene calls are TRBV11-2 and TRBJ1-1; D may be TRBD1 (6 bases). Germline V gives CDR1 SGHAT, CDR2 FQNNGV. Trimming took 7 bases from V and 1 from J, leaving 10 bases between them. There are 13 residues in the CDR3. DNA of the CDR3: TGTGCCAGCACCCAGGGGCCGAACACTGAAGCTTTCTTT. It codes for CASTQGPNTEAFF.

The chain carries TRBV7-8 and TRBJ2-2, with TRBD2 as a possible D gene (6 bases). The CDR3 is 14 residues long. V was pared by 5 bases and J by 7 bases, with 14 bases between. Germline CDR1 is SGHVS and CDR2 is FQNEAQ. The CDR3 nucleotides are TGTGCCAGCAGCCGGGCGGGATTGGACGGGGAGCTGTTTTTT. Residues: CASSRAGLDGELFF.

The rearrangement links TRBV28 to TRBJ1-6; 8 bases line up with TRBD1. V lost 8 bases and J lost 9; bases outside the gene matches: 6. Germline V gene data show CDR1 as MDHEN and CDR2 as SYDVKM. The CDR3 consists of 13 residues. The CDR3 DNA is TGTGCCAGCGTACAGGGGGTTGGTTCACCCCTCCACTTT. This codes for CASVQGVGSPLHF.

This clone was seen ten or more times. V gene TRBV19 combines with J gene TRBJ1-2; D is unresolved. CDR1 is LNHDA and CDR2 is SQIVND in the germline V gene (reference sequence). The CDR3 loop spans 14 amino acids. Trimming shortened V by 5 bases and J by 1 base, and 11 bases separated the two germline ends. In DNA, the CDR3 is TGTGCCAGTAGTTCTTCCGGGATTAACTATGGCTACACCTTC. As protein: CASSSSGINYGYTF.

This chain connects TRBV12-3 or TRBV12-4 to TRBJ2-3, with D maybe TRBD1 (5 bases). This CDR3 spans 13 amino acids. The V end lost 5 bases, the J end lost 5 bases, and 11 bases lay between the germline ends. CDR3 protein: CASSSQGRDTQYF. Here the CDR3 DNA reads TGTGCCAGCAGTAGCCAGGGTAGAGATACGCAGTATTTT.